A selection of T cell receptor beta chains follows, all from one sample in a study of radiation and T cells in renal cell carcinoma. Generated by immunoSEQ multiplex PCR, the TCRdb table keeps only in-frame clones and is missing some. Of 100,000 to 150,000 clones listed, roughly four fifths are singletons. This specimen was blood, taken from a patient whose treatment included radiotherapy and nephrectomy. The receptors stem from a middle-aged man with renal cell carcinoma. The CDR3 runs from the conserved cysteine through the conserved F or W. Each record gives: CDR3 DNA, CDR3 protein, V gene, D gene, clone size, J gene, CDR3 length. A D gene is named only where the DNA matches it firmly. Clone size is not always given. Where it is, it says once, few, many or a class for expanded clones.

TGTGCCAGCAGTGAAGGGGCCGGATTATACACTGAAGCTTTCTTT | CASSEGAGLYTEAFF | TRBV2 | NA | NA | TRBJ1-1 | 15
TGTGCCAGCAGCTTAGTGTATGGGGACGAGCAGTACTTC | CASSLVYGDEQYF | TRBV7-9 | NA | NA | TRBJ2-7 | 13
TGTGCCAGTAGTATAGCTTTGACAGATACGCAGTATTTT | CASSIALTDTQYF | TRBV19 | NA | NA | TRBJ2-3 | 13
TGTGCCAGCACCCTGACTAGACCCAGCACAGATACGCAGTATTTT | CASTLTRPSTDTQYF | TRBV27 | NA | NA | TRBJ2-3 | 15
TGTGCCAGCAGTCCCCCCGGTGCGGGGGGTTGGGGCAATCAGCCCCAGCATTTT | CASSPPGAGGWGNQPQHF | TRBV28 | NA | once | TRBJ1-5 | 18
TGTGCCAGCAGTTCCGCGACAGCCCTGAACACTGAAGCTTTCTTT | CASSSATALNTEAFF | TRBV28 | NA | NA | TRBJ1-1 | 15
TGTGCCAGCAAGGAAACAACCTACGAGCAGTACTTC | CASKETTYEQYF | TRBV2 | NA | NA | TRBJ2-7 | 12
TGCGCCAGCAGCCAAGGCCCAGCGGGGAGCAATGAGCAGTTCTTC | CASSQGPAGSNEQFF | TRBV4-1 | TRBD2 | NA | TRBJ2-1 | 15
TGTGCCAGCAGCTTAAGACAGGATGGAAACACCATATATTTT | CASSLRQDGNTIYF | TRBV7-9 | NA | NA | TRBJ1-3 | 14
TGTGCCAGCGGCAAGGGGGAAAGCACTAGCACAGATACGCAGTATTTT | CASGKGESTSTDTQYF | TRBV5-5 | NA | NA | TRBJ2-3 | 16
TGTGCCAGCAGTTTGTCCAGGGGGCGGGAGCAGTACTTC | CASSLSRGREQYF | TRBV2 | TRBD1 | NA | TRBJ2-7 | 13
TGTGCCAGCAGTTTAGGACAGTGGAACACTGAAGCTTTCTTT | CASSLGQWNTEAFF | TRBV6-6 | NA | medium-sized | TRBJ1-1 | 14
TGTGCCAGCAGCTCCCGGGCCTCAAGCCCTTCCGAGCAGTACTTC | CASSSRASSPSEQYF | TRBV7-2 | NA | NA | TRBJ2-7 | 15
TGCGCCAGCGTCGGAGGTGGAATCTACGAGCAGTACTTC | CASVGGGIYEQYF | TRBV23-1 | NA | NA | TRBJ2-7 | 13
TGTGCCAGCAGCTTAGGTAGCGGGGGCCGAATCTACAATGAGCAGTTCTTC | CASSLGSGGRIYNEQFF | TRBV13 | TRBD2 | once | TRBJ2-1 | 17
TGCGCCAGCAGGATACTCCCGGGCACCGGGGAGCTGTTTTTT | CASRILPGTGELFF | TRBV10-2 | NA | NA | TRBJ2-2 | 14
TGCGCCAGCAGCCAAGTTTGGACTAGCGGGGGACATGAGCAGTTCTTC | CASSQVWTSGGHEQFF | TRBV4-1 | TRBD2 | NA | TRBJ2-1 | 16
TGCGCCAGCAGCCCGTTCATGAGGTCCTACAATGAGCAGTTCTTC | CASSPFMRSYNEQFF | TRBV5-1 | NA | NA | TRBJ2-1 | 15
TGTGCCAGCAGCTTGGGGCCGGCTCAAACTTTTAACTATGGCTACACCTTC | CASSLGPAQTFNYGYTF | TRBV5-5 | NA | NA | TRBJ1-2 | 17
TGTGCCATCGGCGACTATGGCTACACCTTC | CAIGDYGYTF | TRBV27 | NA | NA | TRBJ1-2 | 10
TGCGCCAGCAGCCAAATGTGGGGCTCTAACTATGGCTACACCTTC | CASSQMWGSNYGYTF | TRBV4-3 | NA | NA | TRBJ1-2 | 15
TGTGCCAGCAGTTTGACAGGGTTCAGGCACTATGGCTACACCTTC | CASSLTGFRHYGYTF | TRBV28 | TRBD1 | NA | TRBJ1-2 | 15
TGCACCAGCAGCGTGATCCCCTACGAGCAGTACTTC | CTSSVIPYEQYF | TRBV1 | NA | NA | TRBJ2-7 | 12
TGCGCCAGCAGTTATAACCGGGACAGGGACTACGAGCAGTACTTC | CASSYNRDRDYEQYF | TRBV5-1 | TRBD1 | NA | TRBJ2-7 | 15
TGTGCCAGCAGTGGAGGCTACGAGCAGTACTTC | CASSGGYEQYF | TRBV27 | NA | NA | TRBJ2-7 | 11
TGCAGCGTTGAAGGGGGAGAGGAAACTAATGAAAAACTGTTTTTT | CSVEGGEETNEKLFF | TRBV29-1 | NA | few | TRBJ1-4 | 15
TGTGCCAGCAGCCAAACTTTAGCGGGAGGGATAACAGATACGCAGTATTTT | CASSQTLAGGITDTQYF | TRBV4-2 | TRBD2 | NA | TRBJ2-3 | 17
TGCAGCGTAGACCGACTAGCGGGGGGGACAGATACGCAGTATTTT | CSVDRLAGGTDTQYF | TRBV29-1 | TRBD2 | NA | TRBJ2-3 | 15
TGTGCCAGCACAAAGACCGGGACAGCCCACTACGAGCAGTACTTC | CASTKTGTAHYEQYF | TRBV6-5 | TRBD1 | NA | TRBJ2-7 | 15
TGTGCCAGCAGCTTGGTGCGGAGCTCCTACAATGAGCAGTTCTTC | CASSLVRSSYNEQFF | TRBV11-2 | NA | NA | TRBJ2-1 | 15